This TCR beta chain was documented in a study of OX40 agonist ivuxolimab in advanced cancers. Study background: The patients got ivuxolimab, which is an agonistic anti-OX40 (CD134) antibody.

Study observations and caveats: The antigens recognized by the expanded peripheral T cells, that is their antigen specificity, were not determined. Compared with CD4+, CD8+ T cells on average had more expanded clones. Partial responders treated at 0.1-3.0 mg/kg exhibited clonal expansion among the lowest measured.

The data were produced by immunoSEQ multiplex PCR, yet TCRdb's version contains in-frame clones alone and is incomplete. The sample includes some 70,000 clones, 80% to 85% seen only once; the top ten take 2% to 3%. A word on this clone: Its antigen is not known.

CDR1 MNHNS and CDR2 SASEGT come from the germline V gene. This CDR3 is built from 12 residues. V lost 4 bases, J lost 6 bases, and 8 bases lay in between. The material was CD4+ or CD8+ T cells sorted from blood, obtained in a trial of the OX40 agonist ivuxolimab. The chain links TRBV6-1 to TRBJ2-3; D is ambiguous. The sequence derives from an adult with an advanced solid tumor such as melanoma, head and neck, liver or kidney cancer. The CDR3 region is CASSVLLDTQYF. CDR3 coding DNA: TGTGCCAGCAGTGTCCTACTGGATACGCAGTATTTT.